This TCR beta chain derives from a study of graft-versus-host responses after intestinal transplantation. Across the whole study: Those transplanted obtained multivisceral, liver-intestinal, or isolated intestinal grafts. Following induction with anti-thymocyte globulin, all recipients were given tacrolimus and steroids for three to four years. Findings and limits, study-wide: Recipient marrow harbored GvH clones, some of which surfaced first in ileum or blood.

Assay: immunoSEQ multiplex PCR; the TCRdb copy retains only in-frame clones and omits some. The table shows approximately 14,000 clones, with 90% to 95% occurring only once. This clone was seen only once. Its antigen is as yet unknown. The V end was cut by 0 bases, the J end by 6 bases, with 16 bases between. This CDR3 comprises 16 residues. Germline V gives CDR1 LGHNA, CDR2 YNFKEQ. J is TRBJ2-3 and V is TRBV4-2, with D tentatively TRBD2 (5 bases). The sample in question was PBMCs, obtained 9 days after transplant. This sequence was found in a human patient who received an intestinal transplant, so some T cells may come from the graft donor. The CDR3 reads CASSQEAPDYSDTQYF. CDR3 DNA: TGTGCCAGCAGCCAAGAAGCCCCTGACTATTCCGATACGCAGTATTTT.